These 15 T cell receptor beta chains came from one sample sequenced in a study of T cells in tuberculosis. Sequencing used immunoSEQ multiplex PCR; TCRdb keeps in-frame clones, though not all of them. The top ten hold approximately 2% of the sample, which has tens of thousands of clones, under 95% seen once. Cells were sorted from thawed PBMC rested overnight and stained with GMM-loaded CD1B tetramer, viability dye and anti-CD3. The CD1B tetramers carried C32 glucose monomycolate purified from Rhodococcus equi. The sample consisted of CD1b-GMM tetramer-negative cells sorted from PBMCs. All receptors come from an adult woman with latent tuberculosis.

V usage is TRBV27 and J usage is TRBJ2-1, with TRBD2 matching 16 bases. CDR1 is MNHEY and CDR2 is SMNVEV in the germline V gene (reference sequence). The trim removed 6 bases at V and 7 bases at J, leaving 15 bases unmatched. CDR3 size: 19 residues. The CDR3 DNA sequence: TGTGCCAGCAGCCCTACCCCCGGGACTAGCGGGGGGGCGAGGAATGAGCAGTTCTTC. This codes for CASSPTPGTSGGARNEQFF.

The chain recombines TRBV27 with TRBJ1-6; 7 nucleotides match TRBD1. V shed 5 bases and J 9 bases; nucleotides not matched to a gene: 7. Germline V gene sequence: CDR1 MNHEY, CDR2 SMNVEV (reference sequence). The CDR3 runs 14 residues. In nucleotides, the CDR3 is TGTGCCAGCAGTATCCAGGGGGGTGGTTCACCCCTCCACTTT. Amino acids: CASSIQGGGSPLHF.

This chain links TRBV11-2 with TRBJ2-3; D might be TRBD2 (6 bases). Germline assignment: CDR1 SGHAT and CDR2 FQNNGV. Deletions cut 6 bases from V and 2 bases from J, with 12 bases between. This CDR3 region has 14 residues. The CDR3, as DNA: TGTGCCAGCAGGGCCAGGGAGGACACAGATACGCAGTATTTT. Amino acids: CASRAREDTDTQYF.

The chain carries TRBV5-4 and TRBJ1-1; D is possibly TRBD1 (6 bases). The CDR3 covers 15 residues. V dropped 0 bases and J dropped 10 bases, with 19 bases sitting between them. The V gene's germline CDR1 is SGHNT and CDR2 YYREEE (reference sequence). CDR3 in amino acids: CASSLGETGGSGAFF. The DNA of the CDR3 is TGTGCCAGCAGCTTGGGGGAGACAGGCGGATCGGGAGCTTTCTTT.

The V and J genes are TRBV11-2 and TRBJ1-6, with TRBD1 matching 7 bases. The CDR3 spans 14 residues. J gave up 8 bases and V 1 base, and 2 bases lay outside the gene matches. CDR1 and CDR2 from the germline V gene are SGHAT and FQNNGV. DNA of the CDR3: TGTGCCAGCAGCTTAGGACAGGGTTATTCACCCCTCCACTTT. Translated: CASSLGQGYSPLHF.

This sequence joins TRBV6-1 and TRBJ1-4, with TRBD1 matching over 7 bases. Germline CDR1 is MNHNS and CDR2 is SASEGT. CDR3 length: 15 residues. Trimming cost V 8 bases and J 3 bases; bases outside gene matches: 9. Here the CDR3 DNA reads TGTGCCAGCGCCCCGACAGGGTCGGCTAATGAAAAACTGTTTTTT. Protein product: CASAPTGSANEKLFF.

About this clone itself: One end of the junction varies from germline; a read error may be responsible. The V call is TRBV7-3, the J call TRBJ2-2, with TRBD1 identical over 9 bases. The germline V gene has CDR1 SGHTA and CDR2 FQGTGA. CDR3 length: 16 residues. CDR3 sequence (DNA): TGTGCCAGCAGCATAACAGGGGGCCCTTCCACCGGGGAGCTGTTTTTT. Encoded protein: CASSITGGPSTGELFF.

The chain joins TRBV7-9 to TRBJ2-2, with D possibly TRBD2 on 6 matching bases. This CDR3 comprises 17 residues. The germline gives CDR1 SEHNR, CDR2 FQNEAQ (reference sequence). The ends were cut back, 5 bases at V and 2 bases at J, with 18 bases in the middle. For the CDR3, the DNA is TGTGCCAGCAGCCCACAACGAGGACTACTAAACACCGGGGAGCTGTTTTTT. The encoded protein is CASSPQRGLLNTGELFF.

The chain uses TRBV18 and TRBJ2-5; 8 bases are a match to TRBD1. V shed 5 bases, J shed 3 bases, and the junction held 2 bases outside the gene matches. The CDR3 is 13 residues long. Germline CDR1 KGHSH, CDR2 LQKENI. The CDR3 protein is CASSWTGKETQYF. The CDR3 bases are TGTGCCAGCTCATGGACAGGGAAAGAGACCCAGTACTTC.

The chain links TRBV2 to TRBJ1-2; TRBD1 agrees at 7 bases. CDR3 length: 14 residues. J lost 7 bases, V lost 3 bases, and 8 bases had no gene match. CDR1 and CDR2 from the germline V gene are SNHLY and FYNNEI. CDR3 residues: CASSELQGWAGYTF. Written as DNA, the CDR3 is TGTGCCAGCAGTGAGCTACAGGGGTGGGCTGGCTACACCTTC.

The rearrangement uses TRBV5-1 and TRBJ2-5; TRBD2 aligns across 10 bases. CDR1 is SGHRS and CDR2 is YFSETQ in the germline V gene. Germline trimming cut 3 bases from V and 4 bases from J; bases unmatched to any gene: 6. The CDR3 is 15 residues long. CDR3 nucleotide sequence: TGCGCCAGCAGCTACTCTAGCGGGGGCGGAGAGACCCAGTACTTC. Its protein is CASSYSSGGGETQYF. Looking up the rest from reference TRBV5-1 and TRBJ2-5 gives the full variable domain: KAGVTQTPRYLIKTRGQQVTLSCSPISGHRSVSWYQQTPGQGLQFLFEYFSETQRNKGNFPGRFSGRQFSNSRSEMNVSTLELGDSALYLCASSYSSGGGETQYFGPGTRLLVL.

The gene calls are TRBV18 and TRBJ1-3; TRBD1 might be the D (5 bases). Per germline, CDR1 KGHSH and CDR2 LQKENI. The CDR3 totals 15 residues. The V end lost 3 bases, the J end lost 0 bases, and 9 bases lay between the germline ends. The CDR3: CASSPDRSSGNTIYF. CDR3 bases: TGTGCCAGCTCACCCGACAGAAGCTCTGGAAACACCATATATTTT.

The chain is built from TRBV7-9 and TRBJ2-7; 9 positions agree with TRBD1. Looked up from germline, CDR1 is SEHNR and CDR2 is FQNEAQ (reference sequence). J gave up 2 bases and V 6 bases, and 5 bases lay outside the gene matches. The length of the CDR3 is 14 residues. CDR3 protein: CASRSNRGPYEQYF. CDR3 sequence (DNA): TGTGCCAGCAGATCTAACAGGGGGCCCTACGAGCAGTACTTC.

This sequence joins TRBV18 and TRBJ2-3; 10 bases are a match to TRBD2. The germline V gene has CDR1 KGHSH and CDR2 LQKENI. V lost 5 bases and J lost 5; bases outside the gene matches: 10. This CDR3 contains 16 residues. The DNA for the CDR3 is TGTGCCAGCTCAGTGAACAGCGGGGGGGCCTTAGATACGCAGTATTTT. It is translated as CASSVNSGGALDTQYF.

J is TRBJ1-1 and V is TRBV4-2; D is perhaps TRBD1 (6 bases). The CDR3 has 15 residues. Trimming pared 0 bases from V and 0 bases from J, leaving 8 bases between. Per the germline V gene, CDR1 is LGHNA and CDR2 is YNFKEQ. CDR3 sequence (DNA): TGTGCCAGCAGCCAAGATAGGGGGATGAACACTGAAGCTTTCTTT. This sequence encodes CASSQDRGMNTEAFF.